This entry concerns a single T cell receptor (beta chain). Antigen specificity is unknown. The identical CDR3 is also encoded by other nucleotide sequences in the sample. The sample originates from a study of shared clonotypes between healthy human individuals. Study background: Each donor's CD8 memory used one plate, CD8 naive two, each CD4 subset three. Whole-study results and caveats: Lower generation probabilities were found for non-shared clonotypes than for those shared by all four donors. Sequencing depth was a factor that was expected to affect clonotype sharing among donors.

The table came from immunoSEQ multiplex PCR; TCRdb's copy has only in-frame clones and leaves some out. This sample has hundreds of thousands of clones, with about 96% found just once. Germline V lookup: CDR1 SGDLS, CDR2 YYNGEE. Trimming left V 0 bases short and J 2 bases short, with 9 bases between. The CDR3 length is 14 residues. Cells designated naive CD8 were CD45RO-negative and were positively selected for CCR7, with terminally differentiated effector memory CD45RA+ cells excluded. Donors comprised only Caucasian adults living in Nashville, Tennessee. The receptor was derived from a woman aged 25 to 39 in good health. Material: naive CD8+ T cells sorted from blood. The chain is built from TRBV9 and TRBJ2-7, with D hard to call. For the CDR3, the DNA is TGTGCCAGCAGCGTAGGGGGTGGAACCTACGAGCAGTACTTC. It specifies CASSVGGGTYEQYF. The variable domain in full, completed from reference TRBV9 and TRBJ2-7, reads DSGVTQTPKHLITATGQRVTLRCSPRSGDLSVYWYQQSLDQGLQFLIQYYNGEERAKGNILERFSAQQFPDLHSELNLSSLELGDSALYFCASSVGGGTYEQYFGPGTRLTVT.